Listed below are T cell receptor beta chains from one sample, sequenced in a study of blood T cell repertoires in COVID-19. Libraries were prepared by immunoSEQ multiplex PCR; TCRdb keeps only in-frame clonotypes and omits some of them. The table includes 95,000 to 150,000 clones, 65% to 90% detected once. Sequenced: peripheral blood. The receptors shown here come from an elderly woman with acute or convalescent COVID-19. The CDR3 runs from the conserved cysteine through the conserved F or W. The D gene is left open where the match is weak. A clone size is listed for some rows: how often the clone was seen (once, few, many), or a class if it is expanded.

TRBV3-1/TRBV3-2	few	TRBJ1-1	.	CASSQVERTEAFF	TGTGCCAGCAGCCAAGTAGAGCGGACTGAAGCTTTCTTT
TRBV27	.	TRBJ1-2	TRBD1	CASGKPGQGISYTF	TGTGCCAGCGGAAAACCGGGACAGGGGATCAGCTACACCTTC
TRBV5-4	.	TRBJ2-1	TRBD2	CASSSTSGAGENEQFF	TGTGCCAGCAGCTCAACGAGCGGGGCCGGGGAAAATGAGCAGTTCTTC
TRBV10-1	.	TRBJ2-4	TRBD1	CASSTGQGNIQYF	TGCGCCAGCAGTACGGGACAGGGAAACATTCAGTACTTC
TRBV5-4	.	TRBJ1-2	.	CASSLTGTLHGYTF	TGTGCCAGCAGCCTGACAGGAACTCTCCATGGCTACACCTTC
TRBV7-2	.	TRBJ2-7	TRBD1	CASSLVGQGTSYEQYF	TGTGCCAGCAGCTTGGTAGGACAGGGGACCAGTTACGAGCAGTACTTC
TRBV27	.	TRBJ1-1	.	CASSSATGRFAEAFF	TGTGCCAGCAGTTCCGCGACAGGAAGATTTGCTGAAGCTTTCTTT
TRBV5-1	.	TRBJ1-1	.	CASSRNTRGEAFF	TGCGCCAGCAGCAGGAACACCAGGGGAGAAGCTTTCTTT
TRBV6-5	.	TRBJ1-2	.	CASSYSRLRSGYGYTF	TGTGCCAGCAGTTACTCGAGGTTGAGATCCGGGTATGGCTACACCTTC
TRBV3-1/TRBV3-2	.	TRBJ1-1	.	CASRRLLNTEAFF	TGTGCCAGCAGAAGACTCTTGAACACTGAAGCTTTCTTT
TRBV7-3	.	TRBJ1-2	.	CASSLTNGDGYTF	TGTGCCAGCAGCTTAACGAACGGGGATGGCTACACCTTC
TRBV10-1	.	TRBJ2-7	.	CASSERGLPSYEQYF	TGCGCCAGCAGTGAGCGGGGACTGCCCTCCTACGAGCAGTACTTC
TRBV19	.	TRBJ1-1	.	CASSRRPRVWAFF	TGTGCCAGTAGTCGACGCCCGAGGGTGTGGGCTTTCTTT
TRBV19	.	TRBJ2-1	.	CASSLQGGNEQFF	TGTGCCAGTAGTCTTCAGGGTGGGAATGAGCAGTTCTTC
TRBV7-2	.	TRBJ1-2	.	CASSLLTAYGYTF	TGTGCCAGCAGCTTATTAACAGCCTATGGCTACACCTTC
TRBV27	.	TRBJ2-5	TRBD1	CASSLSGTGGDETQYF	TGTGCCAGCAGTTTATCGGGGACAGGGGGCGATGAGACCCAGTACTTC
TRBV7-9	once	TRBJ2-3	.	CASSVKSTDTQYF	TGTGCCAGCAGTGTAAAAAGCACAGATACGCAGTATTTT
TRBV18	.	TRBJ1-5	.	CASSWGDGNQPQHF	TGTGCCAGCTCTTGGGGGGATGGCAATCAGCCCCAGCATTTT
TRBV9	.	TRBJ1-1	TRBD1	CASSVTGDNTEAFF	TGTGCCAGCAGCGTGACAGGGGATAATACTGAAGCTTTCTTT
TRBV5-6	few	TRBJ1-2	.	CASSLGVEDFYGYTF	TGTGCCAGCAGCTTAGGGGTGGAAGACTTCTATGGCTACACCTTC
TRBV4-3	.	TRBJ2-7	TRBD1	CASSQDRGGLYEQYF	TGCGCCAGCAGCCAAGATAGAGGGGGCCTTTACGAGCAGTACTTC
TRBV2	.	TRBJ1-1	.	CASSASGVGTEAFF	TGTGCCAGCAGTGCGTCAGGGGTAGGGACTGAAGCTTTCTTT
TRBV27	.	TRBJ1-5	TRBD1	CASSSTGIALNQPQHF	TGTGCCAGCAGTTCGACAGGGATAGCATTGAACCAGCCCCAGCATTTT
TRBV7-2	.	TRBJ2-1	.	CASSPISGSSYNEQFF	TGTGCCAGCAGCCCGATTAGCGGAAGCTCCTACAATGAGCAGTTCTTC
TRBV13	.	TRBJ1-6	.	CASSLGRGSSPLHF	TGTGCCAGCAGCTTAGGCAGGGGATCTTCACCCCTCCACTTT
TRBV5-4	.	TRBJ2-1	TRBD1	CASSSPTGGREQFF	TGTGCCAGCAGCTCCCCTACAGGGGGTAGAGAGCAGTTCTTC
TRBV24-1	.	TRBJ1-2	TRBD1	CATSDVNRGGYGYTF	TGTGCCACCAGTGATGTAAACAGGGGGGGCTATGGCTACACCTTC
TRBV12-3/TRBV12-4	.	TRBJ2-7	.	CASSLGHSYEQYF	TGTGCCAGCAGCCTGGGACACTCCTACGAGCAGTACTTC
TRBV2	.	TRBJ1-1	TRBD1	CASRSQGDVFAAFF	TGTGCCAGCAGGTCACAGGGGGACGTTTTCGCAGCTTTCTTT